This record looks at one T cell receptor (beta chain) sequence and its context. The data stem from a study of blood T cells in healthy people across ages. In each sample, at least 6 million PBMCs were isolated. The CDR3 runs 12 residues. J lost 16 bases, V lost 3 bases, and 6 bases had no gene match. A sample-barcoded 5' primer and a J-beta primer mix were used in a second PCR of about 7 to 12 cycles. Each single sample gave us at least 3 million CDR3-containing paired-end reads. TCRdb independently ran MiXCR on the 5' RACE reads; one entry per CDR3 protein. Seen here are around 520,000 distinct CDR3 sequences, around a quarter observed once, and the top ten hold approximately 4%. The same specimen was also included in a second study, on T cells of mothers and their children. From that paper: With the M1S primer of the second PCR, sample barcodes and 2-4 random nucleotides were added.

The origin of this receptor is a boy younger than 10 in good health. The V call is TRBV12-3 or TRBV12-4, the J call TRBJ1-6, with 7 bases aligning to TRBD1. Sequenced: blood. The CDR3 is CASSFQTGWLHF. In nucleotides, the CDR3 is TGTGCCAGCAGTTTTCAGACAGGGTGGCTCCACTTT.